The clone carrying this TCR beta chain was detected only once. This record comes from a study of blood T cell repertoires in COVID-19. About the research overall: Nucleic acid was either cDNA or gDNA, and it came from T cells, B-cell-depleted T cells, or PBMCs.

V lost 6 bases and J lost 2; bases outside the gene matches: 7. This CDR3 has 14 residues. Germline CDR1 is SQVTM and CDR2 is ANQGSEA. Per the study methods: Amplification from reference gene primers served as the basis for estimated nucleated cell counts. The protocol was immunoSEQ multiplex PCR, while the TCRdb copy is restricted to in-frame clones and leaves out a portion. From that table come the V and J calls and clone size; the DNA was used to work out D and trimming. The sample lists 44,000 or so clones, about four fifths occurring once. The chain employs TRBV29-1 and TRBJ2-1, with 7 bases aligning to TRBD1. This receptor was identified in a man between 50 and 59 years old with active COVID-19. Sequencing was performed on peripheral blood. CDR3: CSVRGGSTYNEQFF. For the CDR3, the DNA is TGCAGCGTCCGAGGGGGCTCCACCTACAATGAGCAGTTCTTC.